These T cell receptor beta chains were read from a single sample in a study of blood T cell repertoires in COVID-19. Assay used: immunoSEQ multiplex PCR; TCRdb lists only in-frame clones, some missing. Here the sample spans 200,000 to 250,000 clones, approximately 86% being singletons. Sequencing was done on a sample of peripheral blood. The source is a man aged 60 to 69 with acute or convalescent COVID-19. CDR3s include the opening cysteine and the closing phenylalanine or tryptophan. A D gene is named only where the DNA matches it firmly. A clone size is listed for some rows: how often the clone was seen (once, few, many), or a class if it is expanded.

clone_size d_call j_call v_call cdr3_aa cdr3_nt
. . TRBJ1-1 TRBV10-3 CAIKVDSGVRTEAFF TGTGCCATCAAGGTGGACAGCGGGGTCCGTACTGAAGCTTTCTTT
. . TRBJ2-7 TRBV19 CASSMGGANYEQYF TGTGCCAGTAGTATGGGGGGGGCTAACTACGAGCAGTACTTC
. TRBD2 TRBJ2-7 TRBV2 CASTRLAGGYYEQYF TGTGCCAGCACCCGACTAGCGGGGGGGTACTACGAGCAGTACTTC
few TRBD1 TRBJ2-1 TRBV11-2 CASSPRTGNYNEQFF TGTGCCAGCAGCCCCCGGACAGGCAACTACAATGAGCAGTTCTTC
. TRBD1 TRBJ2-1 TRBV24-1 CATSRADRAYNEQFF TGTGCCACCAGTCGCGCGGACAGGGCCTACAATGAGCAGTTCTTC
. TRBD1 TRBJ1-2 TRBV20-1 CSASGQGRGYTF TGCAGTGCTAGTGGACAGGGCAGGGGCTACACCTTC
. . TRBJ1-4 TRBV19 CASTTWAPGEKLFF TGTGCCAGTACCACCTGGGCGCCCGGTGAAAAACTGTTTTTT
. TRBD2 TRBJ2-5 TRBV7-8 CASSLGSGLAGVETQYF TGTGCCAGCAGCTTAGGGTCGGGACTAGCGGGGGTGGAGACCCAGTACTTC
. TRBD1 TRBJ1-4 TRBV7-6 CASSYRGDNEKLFF TGTGCCAGCAGCTACAGGGGAGATAATGAAAAACTGTTTTTT
. . TRBJ2-7 TRBV29-1 CSADGPAAHEQYF TGCAGCGCGGACGGTCCAGCGGCCCACGAGCAGTACTTC
. . TRBJ1-1 TRBV19 CASSINRMSTEAFF TGTGCCAGTAGTATAAACAGGATGAGCACTGAAGCTTTCTTT
. TRBD2 TRBJ2-7 TRBV27 CASSFAGGYEQYF TGTGCCAGCAGCTTTGCGGGGGGCTACGAGCAGTACTTC
. . TRBJ1-6 TRBV9 CASSPKPGLGNSPLHF TGTGCCAGCAGCCCAAAGCCAGGGCTCGGTAATTCACCCCTCCACTTT
. . TRBJ2-3 TRBV7-2 CASSLRGSEDTQYF TGTGCCAGCAGCTTAAGGGGGTCGGAAGATACGCAGTATTTT
. TRBD2 TRBJ2-5 TRBV13 CASSLGAGGMKTQYF TGTGCCAGCAGCTTAGGAGCGGGGGGTATGAAGACCCAGTACTTC
. . TRBJ1-6 TRBV27 CASRLSQDHYNSPLHF TGTGCCAGCAGACTATCACAGGATCACTATAATTCACCCCTCCACTTT
few . TRBJ1-4 TRBV4-2 CASSPGGGKLFF TGTGCCAGCAGCCCGGGGGGGGGAAAACTGTTTTTT
few . TRBJ1-1 TRBV2 CASTPRVMNTEAFF TGTGCCAGCACGCCCAGGGTTATGAACACTGAAGCTTTCTTT
. TRBD1 TRBJ2-7 TRBV28 CASRGQGTGAYEQYF TGTGCCAGCAGGGGGCAAGGGACAGGTGCCTACGAGCAGTACTTC
. TRBD2 TRBJ2-5 TRBV19 CASSIPGSGVGETQYF TGTGCCAGTAGTATCCCAGGTAGCGGGGTGGGAGAGACCCAGTACTTC
. TRBD1 TRBJ2-5 TRBV24-1 CATSDASGQGVSQETQYF TGTGCCACCAGTGATGCCTCGGGACAGGGGGTAAGCCAAGAGACCCAGTACTTC
. . TRBJ2-1 TRBV10-3 CAISATGTYNEQFF TGTGCCATCAGTGCAACCGGGACCTACAATGAGCAGTTCTTC
many TRBD1 TRBJ2-7 TRBV5-1 CASSPGTGQPYEQYF TGCGCCAGCAGCCCAGGGACAGGACAACCCTACGAGCAGTACTTC
. . TRBJ2-2 TRBV12-5 CASGVVNTGELFF TGTGCTAGTGGCGTTGTCAACACCGGGGAGCTGTTTTTT
. TRBD1 TRBJ2-7 TRBV5-1 CASSRAGTGTNYEQYF TGCGCCAGCAGTCGGGCCGGGACAGGCACCAACTACGAGCAGTACTTC
. . TRBJ1-2 TRBV28 CASSLGALRTYGYTF TGTGCCAGCAGTTTAGGGGCCCTGAGGACGTATGGCTACACCTTC
. . TRBJ2-6 TRBV7-2 CASSFGGNSGANVLTF TGTGCCAGCAGCTTCGGCGGGAACTCTGGGGCCAACGTCCTGACTTTC
. . TRBJ1-6 TRBV7-2 CATLPGSYNSPLHF TGTGCCACCCTGCCGGGATCCTATAATTCACCCCTCCACTTT